This T cell receptor (beta chain) was documented in a study of Graves' ophthalmopathy and Graves' hyperthyroidism. V lost 7 bases and J 4 bases, leaving 13 bases between the germline ends. This CDR3 region has 13 residues. The germline gives CDR1 SGHTA, CDR2 FQGTGA. Clinicians diagnosed using symptoms, serum thyroxine, TRAb, thyroid ultrasound and orbital computed tomography. Amplifying from RNA transcripts, the study obtained TCR beta CDR3 regions. RT-PCR in the first round used HTBI primers; a second-round multiplex PCR followed. TCRdb analysed the multiplex PCR reads with MiXCR anew, one entry per CDR3 protein. The table has 500,000 to 800,000 distinct CDR3 sequences, over 40% seen once.

The V gene is TRBV7-3, the J gene TRBJ1-2; D gene uncertain. This sequence originates from an adult man with Graves' ophthalmopathy. Sequences were obtained from peripheral blood. The chain's CDR3 is CASNPLEAYGYTF. Written as DNA, the CDR3 is TGTGCCAGCAACCCCCTGGAGGCCTATGGCTACACCTTC.